This entry is about one TCR beta chain. The antigen remains undetermined. This specimen includes other DNA sequences encoding the same CDR3. This entry comes from a study of pediatric ulcerative colitis. Colonoscopy and blood draw happened at the same time. Broader study findings: A couple of rectal clonotypes were found only in ulcerative colitis patients, all of them. Total lymphocyte DNA, not sorted subsets, was the template. Rectal repertoires separated controls, mild-moderate and acute severe colitis.

CDR3 size: 14 residues. Trimming removed 0 bases from V and 4 bases from J, with 7 bases in between. Germline CDR1 MNHNY, CDR2 SVGAGI (reference sequence). Data came from immunoSEQ multiplex PCR; TCRdb stores just in-frame clones and leaves some out. This sample has roughly 64,000 clones, with roughly nine tenths found just once. Sample: blood. This TCR was recovered from a boy between 10 and 17 years old with severe ulcerative colitis. The rearrangement uses TRBV6-6 and TRBJ2-1; D remains unclear. Here the CDR3 reads CASSYSRVYNEQFF. The CDR3 DNA is TGTGCCAGCAGTTACTCGAGAGTATACAATGAGCAGTTCTTC.